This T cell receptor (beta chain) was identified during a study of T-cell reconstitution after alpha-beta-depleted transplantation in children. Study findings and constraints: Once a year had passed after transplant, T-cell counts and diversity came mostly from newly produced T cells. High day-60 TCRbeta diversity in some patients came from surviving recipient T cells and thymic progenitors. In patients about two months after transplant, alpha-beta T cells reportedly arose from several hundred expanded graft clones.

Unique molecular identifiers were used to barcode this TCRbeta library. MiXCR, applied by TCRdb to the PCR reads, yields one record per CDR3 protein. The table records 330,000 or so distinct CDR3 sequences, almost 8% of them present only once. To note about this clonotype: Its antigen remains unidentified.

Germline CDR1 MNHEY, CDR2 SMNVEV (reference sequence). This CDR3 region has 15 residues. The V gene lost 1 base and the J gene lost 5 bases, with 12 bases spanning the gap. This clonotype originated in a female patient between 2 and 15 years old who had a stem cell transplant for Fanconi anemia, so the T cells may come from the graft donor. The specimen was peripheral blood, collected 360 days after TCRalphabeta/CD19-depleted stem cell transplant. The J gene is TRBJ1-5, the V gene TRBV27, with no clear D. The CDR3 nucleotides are TGTGCCAGCAGTTTATGGCGGGGTAGGGATCAGCCCCAGCATTTT. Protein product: CASSLWRGRDQPQHF.